This TCR beta chain was identified during a study of cytomegalovirus exposure and HLA in healthy donors. Produced via immunoSEQ multiplex PCR; TCRdb's table is partial and in-frame only. The table shows 65,000 to 75,000 clones, with roughly 94% occurring only once. The donors formed part of the roughly 120-subject validation cohort, distinct from the roughly 670-subject first cohort. This clone appeared once. The sequenced sample was PBMCs. The TCR was taken from a man between 18 and 29 years old in good health and CMV-seropositive.

This chain's CDR3 is CASSSTGRGYEQYF. As DNA, the CDR3 is TGTGCCAGCAGCTCAACAGGGCGAGGCTACGAGCAGTACTTC. The chain couples TRBV11-1 to TRBJ2-7; possible D gene TRBD1, 6 bases. CDR1 and CDR2 (germline): SGHAT, FQDESV (reference sequence). The V end was cut by 4 bases, the J end by 3 bases, with 13 bases between. The CDR3 loop spans 14 amino acids.